This passage covers 25 T cell receptor beta chains from one sample sequenced in a study of regulatory T cells in long-lasting Graves disease. In building TCR beta libraries, iRepertoire HTBI primers were used together with Arm-PCR of CDR3 regions. MiXCR was run by TCRdb on the multiplex PCR reads, yielding one entry per CDR3 protein. The sample holds roughly 530,000 distinct CDR3 sequences; about 16% are singletons and the top ten take 20% to 25%. The time point: newly diagnosed GD, antithyroid drugs for less than 3 months. PBMC-derived RNA was used for the TCR library. This sample was shared with a second study, whose subject was T cells in Graves' hyperthyroidism and ophthalmopathy.

Source: peripheral blood mononuclear cells (PBMCs), taken at new diagnosis, from a patient treated with antithyroid drugs. The origin of the receptors is a woman aged 35-65 years with Graves disease.

The chain joins TRBV2 to TRBJ2-5, with D unresolved. This CDR3 contains 11 residues. V gave up 7 bases and J gave up 1 base, with 4 bases separating them. Germline loops: CDR1 SNHLY, CDR2 FYNNEI. CDR3 bases: TGTGCCAGCAATATCCAAGAGACCCAGTACTTC. Its protein is CASNIQETQYF.

In its sample, this clonotype was seen many times. The chain employs TRBV5-6 and TRBJ1-1; perhaps TRBD1 as D (5 bases). Trimming removed 0 bases from V and 3 bases from J, with 12 bases in between. CDR3 size: 15 residues. Germline CDR1 and CDR2: SGHDT and YYEEEE. In DNA, the CDR3 is TGTGCCAGCAGCTTGGGCGCAGGGTCAGACACTGAAGCTTTCTTT. Translation gives CASSLGAGSDTEAFF.

The rearrangement joins TRBV12-3 or TRBV12-4 to TRBJ1-5; the match to TRBD1 covers 9 bases. V was pared by 6 bases and J by 3 bases, with 3 bases of the junction left unmatched. This CDR3 has 14 residues. For the CDR3, the DNA is TGTGCCAGCAGGGGACAGGGCTTCAATCAGCCCCAGCATTTT. Protein sequence: CASRGQGFNQPQHF.

This rearrangement joins TRBV4-1 to TRBJ2-7; D is unresolved. This CDR3 has 16 residues. Germline-derived CDR1 and CDR2 are MGHRA and YSYEKL. Between the trimmed V and J ends, which lost 0 bases and 3 bases, there was a span of 15 bases. CDR3 bases: TGCGCCAGCAGCCAAGATCTAGTCGAGCCAAACTACGAGCAGTACTTC. It yields the protein CASSQDLVEPNYEQYF.

This rearrangement joins TRBV7-8 to TRBJ2-1; TRBD2 might be the D (6 bases). Germline loops: CDR1 SGHVS, CDR2 FQNEAQ. CDR3 size: 15 residues. V was shortened by 6 bases and J by 3 bases, with 15 bases between the two germline ends. CDR3 DNA sequence: TGTGCCAGCAGAAAGTCCCCAGCGGGCTACAATGAGCAGTTCTTC. Translating gives CASRKSPAGYNEQFF. The complete variable domain, with remaining parts taken from reference TRBV7-8 and TRBJ2-1, reads GAGVSQSPRYKVAKRGQDVALRCDPISGHVSLFWYQQALGQGPEFLTYFQNEAQLDKSGLPSDRFFAERPEGSVSTLKIQRTQQEDSAVYLCASRKSPAGYNEQFFGPGTRLTVL.

This clonotype was recorded at least ten times. The J gene is TRBJ2-5, the V gene TRBV2, with a possible D match to TRBD1 (7 bases). The CDR3 contains 15 residues. CDR1 and CDR2 from the germline V gene are SNHLY and FYNNEI. The V gene lost 3 bases and the J gene lost 1 base, with 12 bases spanning the gap. This chain's CDR3 is CASSDGGGLQETQYF. DNA for the CDR3: TGTGCCAGCAGTGACGGAGGGGGCCTCCAAGAGACCCAGTACTTC.

At least ten counts were recorded for this clonotype. This chain joins TRBV6-1 and TRBJ2-1; D perhaps matches TRBD1 (5 bases). Trimming took 5 bases from V and 0 from J, leaving 11 bases between them. CDR1 MNHNS and CDR2 SASEGT come from the germline V gene. This CDR3 has 15 residues. In DNA form, the CDR3 reads TGTGCCAGCAGTCCAGGGCCTAGCTCCTACAATGAGCAGTTCTTC. It yields the protein CASSPGPSSYNEQFF.

This clonotype was observed at least ten times. In DNA form, the CDR3 reads TGCGCCAGCAGCTTGTCGGGGCCCCGCTACGAGCAGTACTTC. It encodes CASSLSGPRYEQYF. V gene TRBV5-1 combines with J gene TRBJ2-7, with D tentatively TRBD1 or TRBD2 (5 bases each). Germline V gene data show CDR1 as SGHRS and CDR2 as YFSETQ. Trimming shortened V by 1 base and J by 3 bases, and 11 bases separated the two germline ends. The CDR3 covers 14 residues.

The gene calls are TRBV24-1 and TRBJ2-7; 10 bases map to TRBD2. The germline CDR1 and CDR2 sequences are KGHDR and SFDVKD. CDR3 length: 14 residues. V dropped 5 bases and J dropped 4; count of bases not matched to a gene: 4. The CDR3 sequence is CATSGSGGDYEQYF. The CDR3 bases are TGTGCCACCAGTGGAAGCGGGGGGGATTACGAGCAGTACTTC.

This clonotype was seen at least ten times. The chain combines TRBV12-3 or TRBV12-4 with TRBJ1-1; no definite D call. The germline V and J ends were trimmed by 6 bases and 0 bases, with 8 bases remaining between them. The CDR3 has 13 amino acids. CDR3 loop: CASSSYLNTEAFF. Here the CDR3 DNA reads TGTGCCAGCAGCTCATACTTGAACACTGAAGCTTTCTTT.

This clonotype was counted at least ten times. The chain links TRBV11-2 to TRBJ1-2; tentatively, D is TRBD1 (5 bases). The V end lost 6 bases, the J end lost 4 bases, and 21 bases lay between the germline ends. The CDR3 covers 16 residues. Germline V gene data show CDR1 as SGHAT and CDR2 as FQNNGV. The CDR3 protein is CASRSSRAQGAYGYTF. Here the CDR3 DNA reads TGTGCCAGCAGATCCTCCCGAGCCCAGGGTGCCTATGGCTACACCTTC.

In its sample, this clonotype was seen a few times. The chain couples TRBV29-1 to TRBJ1-1; the D is unclear. The CDR3 covers 12 residues. The germline gives CDR1 SQVTM, CDR2 ANQGSEA. V was pared by 6 bases and J by 1 base, with 9 bases between. CDR3: CSVRQPNTEAFF. The CDR3 DNA reads as TGCAGCGTACGACAACCGAACACTGAAGCTTTCTTT.

This clonotype was observed at least ten times. The chain is built from TRBV7-9 and TRBJ2-1; TRBD2 aligns across 10 bases. The germline V gene encodes CDR1 SEHNR and CDR2 FQNEAQ (reference sequence). Trimming at V came to 7 bases and at J to 4 bases, leaving 7 bases not matched to a gene. The CDR3 covers 15 residues. CDR3 region: CASTGSGGAYNEQFF. The CDR3 DNA is TGTGCCAGCACCGGGAGCGGGGGGGCTTACAATGAGCAGTTCTTC.

A single count supports this clonotype. This chain connects TRBV29-1 to TRBJ2-3; D gene unclear. Trimming removed 0 bases at V and 7 bases at J, with 11 bases between. The CDR3 consists of 13 residues. Per the germline V gene, CDR1 is SQVTM and CDR2 is ANQGSEA. Written as DNA, the CDR3 is TGCAGCGTTGAAGACACCCGTTTTAATACGCAGTATTTT. This codes for CSVEDTRFNTQYF.

This chain connects TRBV6-1 to TRBJ1-6, with D unresolved. CDR3 length: 13 amino acids. Germline assignment: CDR1 MNHNS and CDR2 SASEGT. V was cut by 2 bases and J by 7 bases, with 6 bases left in between. Written as DNA, the CDR3 is TGTGCCAGCAGTGAAAGTGTAAATTCACCCCTCCACTTT. Encoded protein: CASSESVNSPLHF.

This clonotype appeared many times. The chain links TRBV2 to TRBJ2-7, with TRBD2 as a possible D gene (5 bases). V lost 5 bases to trimming and J lost 6 bases, with 14 bases between them. Germline CDR1 reads SNHLY; CDR2 reads FYNNEI. The CDR3 covers 13 residues. The CDR3 DNA sequence: TGTGCCAGCAGTAGCCACGGAGGTCCCGAGCAGTACTTC. Its translation: CASSSHGGPEQYF. Together with reference TRBV2 and TRBJ2-7, the CDR3 gives the full variable domain: EPEVTQTPSHQVTQMGQEVILRCVPISNHLYFYWYRQILGQKVEFLVSFYNNEISEKSEIFDDQFSVERPDGSNFTLKIRSTKLEDSAMYFCASSSHGGPEQYFGPGTRLTVT.

This clonotype was seen many times. The gene calls are TRBV29-1 and TRBJ2-7; 7 bases align to TRBD2. Unmatched junction bases numbered 21, after V lost 7 bases and J lost 3 bases. The CDR3 length is 17 residues. The germline V gene encodes CDR1 SQVTM and CDR2 ANQGSEA. CDR3 amino acids: CSDMLCGGDRFYYEQYF. DNA of the CDR3: TGCAGCGATATGTTGTGTGGGGGGGACCGATTCTACTACGAGCAGTACTTC.

This clonotype was observed once. The gene calls are TRBV27 and TRBJ1-2; no firm D call. The CDR3 is 14 residues long. From germline, CDR1 is MNHEY and CDR2 SMNVEV (reference sequence). The V gene lost 2 bases and the J gene lost 9 bases, with 16 bases spanning the gap. DNA of the CDR3: TGTGCCAGCAGTTTAACACGCCACACTGGGAGCTACACCTTC. Its translation: CASSLTRHTGSYTF.

As to this clonotype: A much larger clone lies one base from this, so it may be a read error. The chain has TRBV12-3 or TRBV12-4 and TRBJ1-3; no clear D gene. The CDR3 has 12 residues. The V end lost 5 bases, the J end lost 2 bases, and 4 bases lay between the germline ends. The CDR3 DNA is TGTGCCAGCAGTAACCCTGGAAACACCATATATTTT. This sequence encodes CASSNPGNTIYF.

This clonotype has at least ten counts. V is TRBV3-1 and J is TRBJ2-3; D gene ambiguous. V was clipped by 0 bases and J by 2 bases, with 3 bases between them. This CDR3 is 13 amino acids long. The germline gives CDR1 LGHDT, CDR2 YNNKEL (reference sequence). CDR3 nucleotide sequence: TGTGCCAGCAGCCAAGATAACACAGATACGCAGTATTTT. This codes for CASSQDNTDTQYF.

The sample holds a few counts of this clonotype. The chain recombines TRBV30 with TRBJ1-2; perhaps TRBD1 as D (6 bases). This CDR3 is built from 14 residues. Germline CDR1 and CDR2: GTSNPN and SVGIG (reference sequence). Trimming removed 5 bases at V and 5 bases at J, with 18 bases between. The CDR3 DNA is TGTGCCTGGGCCTCTGGCAGGGGATCGTATGGCTACACCTTC. Its protein is CAWASGRGSYGYTF.

This clonotype was detected ten times or more. This chain links TRBV30 with TRBJ2-2; D remains unclear. CDR1 GTSNPN and CDR2 SVGIG come from the germline V gene (reference sequence). The CDR3 consists of 14 residues. Trimming pared 5 bases from V and 4 bases from J, leaving 14 bases between. The CDR3 loop is CAWDPRPLTGELFF. For the CDR3, the DNA is TGTGCCTGGGACCCACGTCCCCTCACCGGGGAGCTGTTTTTT.

A few counts support this clonotype. The rearrangement links TRBV4-1 to TRBJ1-2; 11 bases map to TRBD1. With 5 bases clipped from V and 4 bases from J, the junction kept 3 bases outside the gene matches. The germline V gene has CDR1 MGHRA and CDR2 YSYEKL. The CDR3 length is 14 residues. Written as DNA, the CDR3 is TGCGCCAGCAGCGGGACAGGGGGTGCCTATGGCTACACCTTC. It encodes CASSGTGGAYGYTF.

This clonotype was recorded many times. This chain connects TRBV7-3 to TRBJ2-5, with D maybe TRBD2 (5 bases). V was clipped by 5 bases and J by 5 bases, with 12 bases between them. The CDR3 is made up of 13 amino acids. From germline, CDR1 is SGHTA and CDR2 FQGTGA. Here the CDR3 DNA reads TGTGCCAGCAGCCCGGACTCTGGGGAGACCCAGTACTTC. Amino acids: CASSPDSGETQYF.

The table lists this clonotype with many counts. The rearrangement links TRBV2 to TRBJ2-1; D is ambiguous. This CDR3 region has 15 residues. Trimming cost V 4 bases and J 3 bases, with 13 bases left between them. CDR1 and CDR2 (germline): SNHLY, FYNNEI. Here the CDR3 reads CASSVEREIYNEQFF. The CDR3 nucleotides read TGTGCCAGCAGTGTGGAGCGAGAGATCTACAATGAGCAGTTCTTC.